These T cell receptor beta chains were read from a single sample in a study of blood T cells in healthy people across ages. MiXCR, applied by TCRdb to the 5' RACE reads, yields one record per CDR3 protein. This table holds hundreds of thousands of distinct CDR3 sequences, under 40% found once. The sequenced sample consisted of blood. Every receptor here comes from a man in his late teens or twenties in good health. Both conserved end residues are part of each CDR3. Fields, in order: V gene, D gene, clone size, CDR3 length, J gene, CDR3 DNA, CDR3 protein. The D gene is left open where the match is weak. The size of a clone is reported for some rows only, either as once, few or many, or as a class for expanded clones.

v_call: TRBV12-3/TRBV12-4; d_call: .; clone_size: many; cdr3_length: 16; j_call: TRBJ2-3; cdr3_nt: TGTGCCAGCAGTTTCGGAGTGCAACTTGGCGCAGATACGCAGTATTTT; cdr3_aa: CASSFGVQLGADTQYF
v_call: TRBV20-1; d_call: .; clone_size: .; cdr3_length: 11; j_call: TRBJ2-7; cdr3_nt: TGCAGTGCCAGCGTATCCTACGAGCAGTACTTC; cdr3_aa: CSASVSYEQYF
v_call: TRBV27; d_call: TRBD1; clone_size: .; cdr3_length: 17; j_call: TRBJ2-2; cdr3_nt: TGTGCCAGCAGTTTATTCGGACAGGGGGCGAACACCGGGGAGCTGTTTTTT; cdr3_aa: CASSLFGQGANTGELFF
v_call: TRBV5-1; d_call: TRBD1; clone_size: .; cdr3_length: 14; j_call: TRBJ2-7; cdr3_nt: TGCGCCAGCAGCTTGGAAGGGGGCTGGAGCGAGCAGTACTTC; cdr3_aa: CASSLEGGWSEQYF
v_call: TRBV20-1; d_call: .; clone_size: many; cdr3_length: 11; j_call: TRBJ2-5; cdr3_nt: TGCAGTGGGGATGACCAAGAGACCCAGTACTTC; cdr3_aa: CSGDDQETQYF
v_call: TRBV5-1; d_call: .; clone_size: few; cdr3_length: 17; j_call: TRBJ2-1; cdr3_nt: TGCGCCAGCGGGTCGGGGGGCCCTTTAGGGGGATCCGATGAGCAGTTCTTC; cdr3_aa: CASGSGGPLGGSDEQFF
v_call: TRBV27; d_call: .; clone_size: few; cdr3_length: 13; j_call: TRBJ2-7; cdr3_nt: TGTGCCAGCAGTGTACATATTTCCTACGAGCAGTACTTC; cdr3_aa: CASSVHISYEQYF
v_call: TRBV5-1; d_call: TRBD1; clone_size: .; cdr3_length: 14; j_call: TRBJ1-2; cdr3_nt: TGCGCCAGCAGCTTGTCCGAGGGGGCTAGTGGCTACACCTTC; cdr3_aa: CASSLSEGASGYTF
v_call: TRBV14; d_call: .; clone_size: few; cdr3_length: 11; j_call: TRBJ2-5; cdr3_nt: TGTGCCAGCGGCGGAGATAATGAGCAGTACTTC; cdr3_aa: CASGGDNEQYF
v_call: TRBV6-5; d_call: .; clone_size: .; cdr3_length: 11; j_call: TRBJ1-3; cdr3_nt: TGTGCCAGCATTTCTACGAACACCATATATTTT; cdr3_aa: CASISTNTIYF
v_call: TRBV25-1; d_call: .; clone_size: few; cdr3_length: 12; j_call: TRBJ2-2; cdr3_nt: TGTGCCAGCAGTGGTTACACCGGGGAGCTGTTTTTT; cdr3_aa: CASSGYTGELFF
v_call: TRBV9; d_call: .; clone_size: few; cdr3_length: 15; j_call: TRBJ1-5; cdr3_nt: TGTGCCAGCAGTAGGGGGGGCGGGGGCAATCAGCCCCAGCATTTT; cdr3_aa: CASSRGGGGNQPQHF
v_call: TRBV6-2/TRBV6-3; d_call: .; clone_size: .; cdr3_length: 14; j_call: TRBJ2-3; cdr3_nt: TGTGCCAGCAGTTACCGGGGTCTCCAGGATACGCAGTATTTT; cdr3_aa: CASSYRGLQDTQYF
v_call: TRBV7-2; d_call: .; clone_size: .; cdr3_length: 14; j_call: TRBJ2-1; cdr3_nt: TGTGCCAGCAGCTTAGGTAGGGGGGCTGATGAGCAGTTCTTC; cdr3_aa: CASSLGRGADEQFF